This note documents a single TCR beta chain sequence. The sample originates from a study of CD8 T cells in Susac syndrome. TCR beta sequences were obtained from blood CD8+ and CD4+ T cells. With random hexamers, roughly 0.45 to 1 ug RNA was reverse transcribed. From the immunoSEQ multiplex PCR reads, TCRdb called clonotypes with MiXCR, one entry per CDR3 protein. The data show about 430,000 distinct CDR3 sequences, with more than 80% seen just once and approximately 0.11% held by the top ten. The V gene's germline CDR1 is SGHNT and CDR2 YYREEE (reference sequence). V shed 0 bases, J shed 2 bases, and the junction held 7 bases outside the gene matches. The CDR3 is made up of 17 amino acids.

Material for sequencing was CD8+ T cells from PBMCs. The V gene is TRBV5-4, the J gene TRBJ2-3; 9 nucleotides agree with TRBD1. This receptor was obtained from a human donor with multiple sclerosis. The CDR3 nucleotides are TGTGCCAGCAGCTTGGAACAGGGGGCTGGTCCCACAGATACGCAGTATTTT. The encoded protein is CASSLEQGAGPTDTQYF.